A single sample is the source of the 29 T cell receptor beta chains below, sequenced in a study of T-cell memory formation after mild COVID-19. TCRdb reprocessed the 5' RACE reads with MiXCR, giving one entry per CDR3 protein. The repertoire holds hundreds of thousands of distinct CDR3 sequences, with about a fifth as singletons. The sample was PBMCs or a T cell subset sorted from them (not recorded which). Receptors originate from an adult woman who had mild COVID-19 (a few samples of this study predate the infection). Cell type and time point are not known.

This clonotype was observed a handful of times. This chain links TRBV29-1 with TRBJ1-2; D is unresolved. There are 10 residues in the CDR3. CDR1 is SQVTM, CDR2 ANQGSEA, per germline. The germline V and J ends were trimmed by 7 bases and 8 bases, with 11 bases remaining between them. CDR3 protein: CSAWEDGYTF. For the CDR3, the DNA is TGCAGCGCCTGGGAGGACGGCTACACCTTC.

CDR3 bases: TGCAGTGCTAGAGATCTAACAGAAGAGACCCAGTACTTC. Protein sequence: CSARDLTEETQYF. The gene calls are TRBV20-1 and TRBJ2-5; D unresolved. Trimming took 0 bases from V and 3 from J, leaving 8 bases between them. The CDR3 is 13 amino acids. Germline CDR1 and CDR2: DFQATT and SNEGSKA (reference sequence).

This rearrangement joins TRBV6-5 to TRBJ2-7; 7 bases align to TRBD1. There are 11 residues in the CDR3. CDR1 is MNHEY and CDR2 is SVGAGI in the germline V gene. CDR3 sequence: CASSYGDRVAV. DNA of the CDR3: TGTGCCAGCAGTTACGGCGACAGGGTCGCGGTC.

This clonotype was detected ten times or more. This sequence joins TRBV5-6 and TRBJ2-7; possibly TRBD1 or TRBD2 for D (5 bases each). This CDR3 is built from 12 residues. Trimming took 4 bases from V and 3 from J, leaving 8 bases between them. From germline, CDR1 is SGHDT and CDR2 YYEEEE. The CDR3 protein is CASSRDLYEQYF. The CDR3 DNA sequence: TGTGCCAGCAGCAGGGACCTCTACGAGCAGTACTTC.

The chain joins TRBV7-6 to TRBJ2-6; D is unresolved. V lost 4 bases to trimming and J lost 3 bases, with 1 base between them. The CDR3 totals 12 residues. Germline-derived CDR1 and CDR2 are SGHVS and FNYEAQ. In DNA, the CDR3 is TGTGCCAGCAGCTATGGGGCCAACGTCCTGACTTTC. This codes for CASSYGANVLTF.

V usage is TRBV7-2 and J usage is TRBJ1-4, with TRBD1 identical over 8 bases. Unmatched junction bases numbered 6, after V lost 5 bases and J lost 7 bases. CDR1 is SGHTA, CDR2 FQGNSA, per germline. The CDR3 extends over 14 amino acids. This chain's CDR3 is CASSPRTGSEKLFF. The CDR3 DNA sequence: TGTGCCAGCAGCCCGCGGACAGGGAGTGAAAAACTGTTTTTT.

There are a few counts of this clonotype. The CDR3 spells CASSFKGDYGYTF. The CDR3 nucleotides are TGTGCCAGCAGTTTTAAGGGAGACTATGGCTACACCTTC. The rearrangement uses TRBV12-3 or TRBV12-4 and TRBJ1-2, with unresolved D. This CDR3 spans 13 amino acids. V was cut by 3 bases and J by 3 bases, with 8 bases left in between.

This clonotype has a handful of counts. This sequence joins TRBV3-1 and TRBJ2-1; D is perhaps TRBD1 or TRBD2 (5 bases each). Trimming removed 0 bases from V and 4 bases from J, with 13 bases in between. This CDR3 contains 16 residues. The germline V gene encodes CDR1 LGHDT and CDR2 YNNKEL (reference sequence). DNA of the CDR3: TGTGCCAGCAGCCAAGAAATCGGGGCGACTTACAATGAGCAGTTCTTC. It encodes CASSQEIGATYNEQFF.

J is TRBJ2-1 and V is TRBV14; 8 bases match TRBD1. The germline CDR1 and CDR2 sequences are SGHDN and FVKESK. CDR3 length equals 21 residues. V dropped 0 bases and J dropped 0; count of bases not matched to a gene: 16. In DNA, the CDR3 is TGTGCCAGCAGCCAAGATCGGAACTCGCGGACAGGGTTTAGCTCCTACAATGAGCAGTTCTTC. Translation gives CASSQDRNSRTGFSSYNEQFF.

This clonotype came up a few times. The chain couples TRBV13 to TRBJ1-2, with TRBD1 as a possible D gene (6 bases). The V end lost 5 bases, the J end lost 5 bases, and 15 bases lay between the germline ends. The CDR3 is made up of 14 amino acids. The germline V gene encodes CDR1 PRHDT and CDR2 FYEKMQ (reference sequence). The CDR3 loop reads CASSDQGLRYGYTF. CDR3 nucleotides: TGTGCCAGCAGCGACCAGGGGTTGAGGTATGGCTACACCTTC.

The chain uses TRBV7-9 and TRBJ2-3; D remains ambiguous. Per germline, CDR1 SEHNR and CDR2 FQNEAQ (reference sequence). The CDR3 length is 11 residues. V lost 3 bases, J lost 4 bases, and 2 bases lay in between. The CDR3 DNA follows: TGTGCCAGCAGCTTTCCAGATACGCAGTATTTT. This sequence encodes CASSFPDTQYF.

A few counts support this clonotype. This chain connects TRBV29-1 to TRBJ1-5; TRBD1 might be the D (6 bases). Per germline, CDR1 SQVTM and CDR2 ANQGSEA. This CDR3 has 13 amino acids. The V gene lost 5 bases and the J gene lost 2 bases, with 10 bases spanning the gap. The CDR3 region is CSVLAGGNQPQHF. In DNA, the CDR3 is TGCAGCGTTCTTGCAGGGGGCAATCAGCCCCAGCATTTT.

The V and J genes are TRBV29-1 and TRBJ2-1; TRBD2 agrees at 10 bases. The CDR3 has 13 amino acids. The V and J ends lost 4 bases and 10 bases, in that order; junction bases with no gene match: 7. CDR1 and CDR2 (germline): SQVTM, ANQGSEA. This chain's CDR3 is CSVVSSGRAEQFF. In DNA form, the CDR3 reads TGCAGCGTTGTGTCTAGCGGGAGAGCGGAGCAGTTCTTC.

This clonotype occurred a few times. V usage is TRBV11-2 and J usage is TRBJ1-1; 7 nucleotides match TRBD1. The V segment lost 4 bases and the J segment 0 bases; nucleotides outside the gene matches: 5. CDR1 and CDR2 (germline): SGHAT, FQNNGV. This CDR3 has 15 residues. The CDR3 region is CASSYHRGLNTEAFF. For the CDR3, the DNA is TGTGCCAGCAGCTACCACAGGGGTCTGAACACTGAAGCTTTCTTT.

The chain links TRBV12-3 or TRBV12-4 to TRBJ1-2; no clear D. The V gene lost 6 bases and the J gene lost 7 bases, with 24 bases spanning the gap. The CDR3 consists of 16 residues. CDR3 sequence (DNA): TGTGCCAGCAGCTCCCCGTCCCGCGGCGGACTATTTGGCTACACCTTC. It yields the protein CASSSPSRGGLFGYTF.

The chain joins TRBV27 to TRBJ2-7; D might be TRBD1 (6 bases). There are 15 residues in the CDR3. Per germline, CDR1 MNHEY and CDR2 SMNVEV (reference sequence). V shed 2 bases and J shed 4 bases, with 15 bases lying between them. The CDR3 sequence is CASSLLSGDLYEQYF. The DNA of the CDR3 is TGTGCCAGCAGTTTACTGTCAGGGGATTTGTACGAGCAGTACTTC.

V and J are TRBV19 and TRBJ1-5; tentatively, D is TRBD1 (5 bases). Germline-derived CDR1 and CDR2 are LNHDA and SQIVND (reference sequence). The CDR3 is 15 residues long. V lost 3 bases, J lost 7 bases, and 16 bases lay in between. Here the CDR3 reads CASSIPTVVSQPQHF. Here the CDR3 DNA reads TGTGCCAGTAGTATCCCGACAGTCGTGTCCCAGCCCCAGCATTTT.

This clonotype was observed a few times. The genes are TRBV11-3 and TRBJ2-3, with TRBD2 as a possible D gene (5 bases). The CDR3 spans 13 residues. The germline V gene has CDR1 SGHNT and CDR2 YENEEA. V lost 5 bases to trimming and J lost 6 bases, with 12 bases between them. Written as DNA, the CDR3 is TGTGCCAGCAGCCCCCCTAGCAAGGATACGCAGTATTTT. This codes for CASSPPSKDTQYF.

The chain carries TRBV20-1 and TRBJ2-3, with 7 bases identical to TRBD2. Germline V CDR1 and CDR2: DFQATT, SNEGSKA (reference sequence). The CDR3 extends over 15 amino acids. V lost 4 bases and J lost 4; bases outside the gene matches: 11. DNA for the CDR3: TGCAGTGCTACCCCGGGACTATTTCAGGCAGATACGCAGTATTTT. Its protein product is CSATPGLFQADTQYF.

The rearrangement links TRBV25-1 to TRBJ2-6, with D hard to call. The germline V and J ends were trimmed by 8 bases and 0 bases, with 8 bases remaining between them. CDR3 length: 14 residues. Germline assignment: CDR1 MGHDK and CDR2 SYGVNS. DNA for the CDR3: TGTGCCAGCGCCCTTGACTCTGGGGCCAACGTCCTGACTTTC. It encodes CASALDSGANVLTF.

The chain recombines TRBV2 with TRBJ2-7; tentative D call: TRBD2 (6 bases). The CDR3 runs to 15 residues. The germline V and J ends were trimmed by 7 bases and 0 bases, with 16 bases remaining between them. Germline V gene data show CDR1 as SNHLY and CDR2 as FYNNEI. The CDR3 sequence is CASTKAGTSSYEQYF. The DNA of the CDR3 is TGTGCCAGCACCAAAGCGGGCACTAGCTCCTACGAGCAGTACTTC.

This clonotype was picked up a small number of times. The chain has TRBV3-1 and TRBJ2-1, with D hard to call. CDR1 is LGHDT, CDR2 YNNKEL, per germline (reference sequence). This CDR3 spans 13 amino acids. Trimming left V 0 bases short and J 8 bases short, with 8 bases between. The CDR3 here is CASSQELDDEQFF. CDR3 DNA: TGTGCCAGCAGCCAAGAATTAGACGATGAGCAGTTCTTC.

In this sample, this clonotype turned up a few times. The gene calls are TRBV5-1 and TRBJ2-7, with 9 bases fitting TRBD1. V shed 3 bases, J shed 2 bases, and the junction held 6 bases outside the gene matches. The germline CDR1 and CDR2 sequences are SGHRS and YFSETQ. There are 15 residues in the CDR3. This CDR3 reads CASSWGDRDAYEQYF. The CDR3 DNA is TGCGCCAGCAGCTGGGGGGACAGGGACGCCTACGAGCAGTACTTC.

The gene calls are TRBV4-1 and TRBJ1-1; possible D gene TRBD1, 6 bases. Trimming shortened V by 1 base and J by 10 bases, and 19 bases separated the two germline ends. The CDR3 sequence is 15 residues long. Germline loops: CDR1 MGHRA, CDR2 YSYEKL. CDR3 DNA: TGCGCCAGCAGCCAAGGGGCCGTAGGGGGTATGGCAGCTTTCTTT. Protein: CASSQGAVGGMAAFF.

V is TRBV6-5 and J is TRBJ1-1; no clear D gene. The V gene lost 4 bases and the J gene lost 8 bases, with 11 bases spanning the gap. The CDR3 spans 12 residues. CDR1 MNHEY and CDR2 SVGAGI come from the germline V gene. The CDR3 region has the DNA TGTGCCAGCAGTTTCCCCCCGGCCGAAGCTTTCTTT. Its translation: CASSFPPAEAFF.

The V gene is TRBV6-5, the J gene TRBJ1-2; 7 bases fit TRBD1. The V gene's germline CDR1 is MNHEY and CDR2 SVGAGI. This CDR3 is 17 amino acids long. Losses at the gene ends were 0 bases for V and 4 bases for J; bases not matched to a gene: 11. The CDR3 is CASSYSRGTGAGYGYTF. The CDR3 nucleotides read TGTGCCAGCAGTTACTCGAGGGGAACAGGGGCTGGCTATGGCTACACCTTC.

A few counts support this clonotype. The V gene is TRBV5-1, the J gene TRBJ2-3, with 14 bases lining up with TRBD2. Germline V gives CDR1 SGHRS, CDR2 YFSETQ. This CDR3 spans 18 amino acids. The V segment lost 4 bases and the J segment 3 bases; nucleotides outside the gene matches: 10. The CDR3, as DNA: TGCGCCAGCAGCCTACAGACTAGCGGGAGGGCCTGGACAGATACGCAGTATTTT. Translated: CASSLQTSGRAWTDTQYF.

V gene TRBV30 combines with J gene TRBJ1-5, with 7 bases that match TRBD1. This CDR3 comprises 12 residues. The germline gives CDR1 GTSNPN, CDR2 SVGIG (reference sequence). V shed 8 bases, J shed 11 bases, and the junction held 12 bases outside the gene matches. The chain's CDR3 is CAAGGRQGAQHF. CDR3 DNA: TGTGCCGCAGGGGGTAGACAGGGAGCCCAGCATTTT. Full variable domain (remainder filled in from reference TRBV30 and TRBJ1-5): SQTIHQWPATLVQPVGSPLSLECTVEGTSNPNLYWYRQAAGRGLQLLFYSVGIGQISSEVPQNLSASRPQDRQFILSSKKLLLSDSGFYLCAAGGRQGAQHFGDGTRLSIL.

This clonotype showed up just a few times. V usage is TRBV4-1 and J usage is TRBJ2-5; weak D call: TRBD1 (6 bases). Germline V CDR1 and CDR2: MGHRA, YSYEKL. The CDR3 consists of 15 residues. V was clipped by 1 base and J by 2 bases, with 11 bases between them. The CDR3 sequence is CASSQAETGQETQYF. CDR3 DNA sequence: TGCGCCAGCAGCCAAGCCGAGACAGGTCAAGAGACCCAGTACTTC.